This TCR beta chain was documented in a study of shared clonotypes between healthy human individuals. Overall study results and limits: Among donors, the sharing of clonotypes was expected to be influenced by sequencing depth. Lower generation probabilities were found for non-shared clonotypes than for those shared by all four donors.

Some clones are missing from TCRdb's copy, which holds only in-frame ones; the method was immunoSEQ multiplex PCR. This sample yields hundreds of thousands of clones, of which around 92% are seen a single time; 20% to 25% belongs to the top ten. The ends were cut back, 1 base at V and 4 bases at J, with 13 bases in the middle. CDR1 MGHRA and CDR2 YSYEKL come from the germline V gene. The CDR3 is 15 amino acids. Points on this clone: Its antigen is currently unknown.

Naive-designated CD8 cells lacked CD45RO, were positively enriched for CCR7, and omitted terminally differentiated effector memory CD45RA+ cells. V and J are TRBV4-1 and TRBJ1-2; D is possibly TRBD1 (6 bases). The receptor was isolated from a man aged 30 to 39 in good health. Sequences were obtained from naive CD8+ T cells sorted from blood. CDR3 amino acids: CASSQGPGDTYGYTF. CDR3 nucleotides: TGCGCCAGCAGCCAAGGCCCCGGGGACACCTATGGCTACACCTTC.